Reported below is one TCR beta chain. The data were taken from a study of OX40 agonist ivuxolimab in advanced cancers. Germline CDR1 is GTSNPN and CDR2 is SVGIG (reference sequence). V shed 0 bases and J shed 0 bases, with 12 bases lying between them. This CDR3 has 17 residues. Libraries were prepared by immunoSEQ multiplex PCR; TCRdb keeps only in-frame clonotypes and omits some of them. The table includes about 35,000 clones, roughly 80% detected once. The chain carries TRBV30 and TRBJ2-6, with D unresolved. The sequence came from an adult with an advanced solid tumor such as melanoma, head and neck, liver or kidney cancer. The sequencing here drew on CD4+ or CD8+ T cells sorted from blood, taken in a trial of the OX40 agonist ivuxolimab. The CDR3 DNA is TGTGCCTGGAGTGTAACTCCCCACTTCTCTGGGGCCAACGTCCTGACTTTC. It specifies CAWSVTPHFSGANVLTF.